Listed below are T cell receptor beta chains from one sample, sequenced in a study of cytomegalovirus exposure and HLA in healthy donors. Sequencing used immunoSEQ multiplex PCR; TCRdb keeps in-frame clones, though not all of them. The table has tens of thousands of clones, approximately 80% seen once. Sequencing was done on a sample of PBMCs. These receptor sequences come from a man aged 18 to 29 in good health and CMV-seronegative. CDR3s include the opening cysteine and the closing phenylalanine or tryptophan. D genes are given only for firm matches. Some rows mark clone size as missing; the rest say once, few, many or name a class of expanded clone.

CDR3nt	CDR3aa	j_gene	abundance	d_gene	v_gene
TGTGCCTGGAGACGGGGGGTGGGCACAGATACGCAGTATTTT	CAWRRGVGTDTQYF	TRBJ2-3	.	TRBD2	TRBV30
TGTGCCAGCAGCCTCTCGACAGGGGGCAATGAGCAGTTCTTC	CASSLSTGGNEQFF	TRBJ2-1	.	TRBD1	TRBV6-4
TGCGCCAGCAGCTTCTACACAGGGGTGAGCACTGAAGCTTTCTTT	CASSFYTGVSTEAFF	TRBJ1-1	once	TRBD1	TRBV5-1
TGTGCCAGCTCCAGGGCAGGGGATAACAATGAGCAGTTCTTC	CASSRAGDNNEQFF	TRBJ2-1	.	.	TRBV28
TGCGCCAGCAGCTTGGTAGGGGGCGCAAGGTCTGGCTACACCTTC	CASSLVGGARSGYTF	TRBJ1-2	.	TRBD1	TRBV5-1
TGTGCCAGCAGCTCTGCAGGTAACCGAGGAAACACCATATATTTT	CASSSAGNRGNTIYF	TRBJ1-3	.	.	TRBV11-2
TGTGCCAGCAGCTTACTCCTCGGCACCGGGGAGCTGTTTTTT	CASSLLLGTGELFF	TRBJ2-2	.	.	TRBV7-9
TGTGCCAGTAGGACTACTAGCGGGGGGGCCAGTGAGCAGTTCTTC	CASRTTSGGASEQFF	TRBJ2-1	.	TRBD2	TRBV19
TGTGCCAGTAAACAGGGAGAAGGGGGCGAATTGCGTAATTCACCCCTCCACTTT	CASKQGEGGELRNSPLHF	TRBJ1-6	once	TRBD1	TRBV19
TGCGCCAGCAGACTTCTTACAGGGGGCGCGGGGAGTCAAACTGAAGCTTTCTTT	CASRLLTGGAGSQTEAFF	TRBJ1-1	.	TRBD1	TRBV5-1
TGTGCCAGCAGCGCCTGGACATCTGAAGCTTTCTTT	CASSAWTSEAFF	TRBJ1-1	few	.	TRBV9
TGTGCCAGCAGTGAAAGTATTGGAGCTAACTATGGCTACACCTTC	CASSESIGANYGYTF	TRBJ1-2	.	.	TRBV2
TGTGCCAGCAGCTTAAGGGTGGATTCGGCGGCAGTAAAGCGGTCCACTGAAGCTTTCTTT	CASSLRVDSAAVKRSTEAFF	TRBJ1-1	few	.	TRBV7-8
TGCGCCAGCAGCTTGGGGGGGACAGGGATCTATGGCTACACCTTC	CASSLGGTGIYGYTF	TRBJ1-2	once	TRBD1	TRBV5-1
TGTGCCTGGAGTGGAGGGAACACTGAAGCTTTCTTT	CAWSGGNTEAFF	TRBJ1-1	.	.	TRBV30
TGTGCCAGCAGCTTAGGGGGCTTCGCGGATGGCTACACCTTC	CASSLGGFADGYTF	TRBJ1-2	.	.	TRBV7-2
TGTGCCAGCAGCCTGGACAGGCACAGAAACACCATATATTTT	CASSLDRHRNTIYF	TRBJ1-3	.	TRBD1	TRBV7-9
TGCAGCGTGGGTCCAGGTGGTTCGACAGGGGGCGCGAACTATGGCTACACCTTC	CSVGPGGSTGGANYGYTF	TRBJ1-2	once	TRBD1	TRBV29-1
TGTGCCATCTCGGACGGGGAACGGGCAGATACGCAGTATTTT	CAISDGERADTQYF	TRBJ2-3	.	.	TRBV10-3
TGTGCCAGCAGCCCTCGGATATCGGGGAACAATGAGCAGTTCTTC	CASSPRISGNNEQFF	TRBJ2-1	.	.	TRBV9
TGTGCCAGCAGTGAAAGAGGGGGCGAGGATGGCTACACCTTC	CASSERGGEDGYTF	TRBJ1-2	once	TRBD1	TRBV6-1
TGTGCCAGCAGGGGCCTATTAGCCAAAAACATTCAGTACTTC	CASRGLLAKNIQYF	TRBJ2-4	few	.	TRBV2
TGTGCCTGCTTACCGGGACAACAGAACACTGAAGCTTTCTTT	CACLPGQQNTEAFF	TRBJ1-1	.	.	TRBV30
TGTGCCAGCAGCCTGCCGGGACTAGCCCAAGAGACCCAGTACTTC	CASSLPGLAQETQYF	TRBJ2-5	.	TRBD2	TRBV5-4
TGCGCCAGCAGCTTGGAGTACAGGGGAAGGACTGAAGCTTTCTTT	CASSLEYRGRTEAFF	TRBJ1-1	.	TRBD1	TRBV5-1
TGTGCCAGCAGTGAATCGGCAGGGGGCTTGGCGAAAGGCTACACCTTC	CASSESAGGLAKGYTF	TRBJ1-2	.	TRBD1	TRBV2
TGTGCCAGTAGTCCCGGGACAGGAGGTAGTTACGAGCAGTACTTC	CASSPGTGGSYEQYF	TRBJ2-7	.	TRBD1	TRBV19
TGTGCCAGTAGTGACCCAGGGGCGGATAATTCACCCCTCCACTTT	CASSDPGADNSPLHF	TRBJ1-6	.	.	TRBV19
TGTGCCAGCAGTGCCGCCTTATTGGGGGGGGGCACTGAAGCTTTCTTT	CASSAALLGGGTEAFF	TRBJ1-1	.	.	TRBV28
TGTGCCAGCAGCCGGGACAGCTTAAAAGAGACCCAGTACTTC	CASSRDSLKETQYF	TRBJ2-5	.	TRBD1	TRBV7-2
TGTGCCAGCAGCGTAGAGGTCGGGGGGGCCCTCGGGGAGCTGTTTTTT	CASSVEVGGALGELFF	TRBJ2-2	.	TRBD2	TRBV9
TGTGCCAGTAGTATAGATCAGGGATACCATGGCCACACCTTC	CASSIDQGYHGHTF	TRBJ1-2	.	.	TRBV19
TGCAGCGTCAGGGAGGGTGAAAAACTGTTTTTT	CSVREGEKLFF	TRBJ1-4	few	.	TRBV29-1
TGTGCCAGCAGCTTAGTGGGGGGGCGGGATGAGCAGTTCTTC	CASSLVGGRDEQFF	TRBJ2-1	.	.	TRBV11-2
TGCGCCAGCAGCCAAGATTCTTCCGGGACTAGCGGGAGCACAGATACGCAGTATTTT	CASSQDSSGTSGSTDTQYF	TRBJ2-3	.	TRBD2	TRBV4-3
TGTGCCAGCAGCCCCCAGACAGGGAACGTCAATCAGCCCCAGCATTTT	CASSPQTGNVNQPQHF	TRBJ1-5	.	TRBD1	TRBV7-2
TGTGCCAGCAGGGTTTGGCCTCCGGGACAGGGCGTTCAGCCCCAGCATTTT	CASRVWPPGQGVQPQHF	TRBJ1-5	.	TRBD1	TRBV27
TGTGCCAGCAGCTTCAACACCGGGACTAGCGGGGGGGCTAGGAACTACGAGCAGTACTTC	CASSFNTGTSGGARNYEQYF	TRBJ2-7	few	TRBD2	TRBV7-8
TGTGCCAGCAGTTTGGGGCCTAGGAACACTGAAGCTTTCTTT	CASSLGPRNTEAFF	TRBJ1-1	.	.	TRBV28
TGCGCCAGCAGCCCGGGGACTAGCGGGGGGATCGCAGATACGCAGTATTTT	CASSPGTSGGIADTQYF	TRBJ2-3	.	TRBD2	TRBV5-1
TGCGCCAGCAGCCAAGATCCTCTAGGAGCGGGAAACACCATATATTTT	CASSQDPLGAGNTIYF	TRBJ1-3	.	.	TRBV4-3
TGTGCCAGCGGGCCCTGGACAGGGATAGCCTACGAGCAGTACTTC	CASGPWTGIAYEQYF	TRBJ2-7	.	TRBD1	TRBV27
TGTGCTAGTGGTTTGGTCTTATCGCCAGCGCCCAATGAGCAGTTCTTC	CASGLVLSPAPNEQFF	TRBJ2-1	.	.	TRBV12-5
TGTGCCAGCAGCGGGGGGGGGACTGGATCAGAGACCCAGTACTTC	CASSGGGTGSETQYF	TRBJ2-5	.	TRBD2	TRBV2
TGTGCCAGCAGCCCCACAGGGGGGTCTGAAGCTTTCTTT	CASSPTGGSEAFF	TRBJ1-1	.	TRBD1	TRBV11-3
TGTGCCAGCAGCCCCCCCACAGGGGGCACTGAAGCCTTCTTT	CASSPPTGGTEAFF	TRBJ1-1	.	TRBD1	TRBV7-9
TGTGCCAGGCTAAGGGGGTTCACAGATACGCAGTATTTT	CARLRGFTDTQYF	TRBJ2-3	.	.	TRBV27
TGCGCCAGCAGCTCGGGGCTGACAGGGGGCGCGAGGAATGAGCAGTTCTTC	CASSSGLTGGARNEQFF	TRBJ2-1	few	TRBD1	TRBV5-1
TGTGCCAGCAGCGTTCCCTCTTTCGGGGGGGCCTTAGATACGCAGTATTTT	CASSVPSFGGALDTQYF	TRBJ2-3	.	TRBD2	TRBV9
TGCGCCAGCAGCTTGGCCCCCGTCAGGGACGAGCAGTACTTC	CASSLAPVRDEQYF	TRBJ2-7	.	.	TRBV5-1
TGTGCCAGCAGTTGGTACATGAACACTGAAGCTTTCTTT	CASSWYMNTEAFF	TRBJ1-1	.	.	TRBV27
TGTGCCAGCAGTTTCGGGCAGGGTGCATTAAATGAGCAGTTCTTC	CASSFGQGALNEQFF	TRBJ2-1	.	.	TRBV27
TGTGCCAGTAGGTCAGCGGACAGGGGAAGGTCGAACACTGAAGCTTTCTTT	CASRSADRGRSNTEAFF	TRBJ1-1	once	TRBD1	TRBV19
TGTGCCAGCAGCCCGGGGACAGGGGTCTGGGCCACTGAAGCTTTCTTT	CASSPGTGVWATEAFF	TRBJ1-1	.	TRBD1	TRBV9
TGTGCCAGCAGCAACAGGGGATCAGAGGGCTACACCTTC	CASSNRGSEGYTF	TRBJ1-2	.	TRBD1	TRBV2
TGCGCCAGCAGCTTGTGGGGGGGCCGACAGGGGTCCTCCTACAATGAGCAGTTCTTC	CASSLWGGRQGSSYNEQFF	TRBJ2-1	few	.	TRBV5-1
TGTGCCAGCAGCCCCACCCCTCGAGGAGGAGAGACCCAGTACTTC	CASSPTPRGGETQYF	TRBJ2-5	.	.	TRBV11-3